Each of the 29 T cell receptor beta chains below was sequenced from the same sample in a study of T cell changes during pregnancy in multiple sclerosis. Sequencing used immunoSEQ multiplex PCR; TCRdb keeps in-frame clones, though not all of them. The sample includes about 36,000 clones, approximately 90% of them seen just once. Sequencing was performed on CD8+ T cells from peripheral blood mononuclear cells, taken in the third trimester of pregnancy. The source of these receptors is a female donor with multiple sclerosis, enrolled in a pregnancy study.

This chain uses TRBV27 with TRBJ1-6, with unresolved D. Trimming shortened V by 7 bases and J by 9 bases, and 10 bases separated the two germline ends. The CDR3 runs 12 residues. Germline CDR1 reads MNHEY; CDR2 reads SMNVEV (reference sequence). The CDR3 nucleotides read TGTGCCAGCACCCATCCCGGTTCACCCCTCCACTTT. This codes for CASTHPGSPLHF.

The chain carries TRBV4-1 and TRBJ2-3; D possibly corresponds to TRBD2 (5 bases). The germline CDR1 and CDR2 sequences are MGHRA and YSYEKL. Trimming removed 4 bases at V and 6 bases at J, with 8 bases between. This CDR3 contains 12 residues. The CDR3 here is CASSRAEDTQYF. In DNA form, the CDR3 reads TGCGCCAGCAGCCGAGCGGAGGATACGCAGTATTTT.

J is TRBJ2-1 and V is TRBV5-1; 8 bases are a match to TRBD2. There are 14 residues in the CDR3. V was clipped by 2 bases and J by 8 bases; unmatched bases: 6. CDR1 is SGHRS, CDR2 YFSETQ, per germline. This CDR3 is CASSFRGGADEQFF. Here the CDR3 DNA reads TGCGCCAGCAGCTTTCGGGGGGGGGCTGATGAGCAGTTCTTC.

The chain is built from TRBV30 and TRBJ1-2; D remains unclear. This CDR3 is built from 16 residues. Germline CDR1 reads GTSNPN; CDR2 reads SVGIG (reference sequence). Trimming removed 0 bases at V and 2 bases at J, with 16 bases between. CDR3 DNA: TGTGCCTGGAGTGTAGGCCCCGTAGCGGGCAACTATGGCTACACCTTC. This codes for CAWSVGPVAGNYGYTF.

This clone was seen a single time. V and J are TRBV6-5 and TRBJ1-1; D possibly corresponds to TRBD1 (6 bases). The CDR3 runs to 12 residues. Trimming left V 4 bases short and J 11 bases short, with 14 bases between. CDR1 is MNHEY and CDR2 is SVGAGI in the germline V gene. In nucleotides, the CDR3 is TGTGCCAGCAGTTTGACGGGGGGCTTGGCTTTCTTT. This translates into CASSLTGGLAFF.

This chain joins TRBV13 and TRBJ2-3; weak D call: TRBD2 (6 bases). V was trimmed by 4 bases and J by 7 bases, leaving 15 bases between them. Germline loops: CDR1 PRHDT, CDR2 FYEKMQ (reference sequence). This CDR3 region has 14 residues. CDR3 DNA sequence: TGTGCCAGCAGCTCTACTCCTCGGGAGAATACGCAGTATTTT. Residues: CASSSTPRENTQYF. Together with reference TRBV13 and TRBJ2-3, the CDR3 gives the full variable domain: AAGVIQSPRHLIKEKRETATLKCYPIPRHDTVYWYQQGPGQDPQFLISFYEKMQSDKGSIPDRFSAQQFSDYHSELNMSSLELGDSALYFCASSSTPRENTQYFGPGTRLTVL.

The J gene is TRBJ1-2, the V gene TRBV30; 10 nucleotides align to TRBD1. Germline values: CDR1 GTSNPN, CDR2 SVGIG (reference sequence). The CDR3 covers 12 residues. With 3 bases clipped from V and 7 bases from J, the junction kept 2 bases outside the gene matches. CDR3 amino acids: CAWRGQGFGYTF. CDR3 coding DNA: TGTGCCTGGAGGGGACAGGGGTTTGGCTACACCTTC.

This rearrangement joins TRBV10-3 to TRBJ1-1; D may be TRBD1 (5 bases). The CDR3 consists of 18 residues. Germline-derived CDR1 and CDR2 are ENHRY and SYGVKD. Trimming left V 3 bases short and J 3 bases short, with 23 bases between. DNA for the CDR3: TGTGCCATCAGTGAAGGTAGCGTAATGGGGGGGTTTGACACTGAAGCTTTCTTT. It translates to CAISEGSVMGGFDTEAFF.

The chain is built from TRBV5-5 and TRBJ1-4; maybe TRBD1 (5 bases). Trimming removed 4 bases at V and 8 bases at J, with 15 bases between. CDR1 SGHKS and CDR2 YYEKEE come from the germline V gene (reference sequence). CDR3 length equals 14 residues. CDR3 in DNA: TGTGCCAGCAGCCCCTGGGGGGAAGGGGAAAAACTGTTTTTT. Residues: CASSPWGEGEKLFF.

The chain is built from TRBV4-1 and TRBJ2-1, with TRBD2 matching over 8 bases. Trimming removed 6 bases from V and 4 bases from J; junction bases left unmatched: 5. Germline CDR1 reads MGHRA; CDR2 reads YSYEKL. The CDR3 spans 14 residues. The CDR3 protein is CASRPGLEYNEQFF. The CDR3, as DNA: TGCGCCAGCAGACCGGGACTAGAGTACAATGAGCAGTTCTTC.

This clone was picked up a small number of times. The chain uses TRBV6-6 and TRBJ1-1; possibly TRBD1 for D (5 bases). The CDR3 sequence is 15 residues long. The V gene lost 7 bases and the J gene lost 5 bases, with 20 bases spanning the gap. CDR1 and CDR2 (germline): MNHNY, SVGAGI (reference sequence). The CDR3 coding sequence is TGTGCCAGCACCCCGACGGGGGAAGTGTGGACTGAAGCTTTCTTT. It encodes CASTPTGEVWTEAFF.

The chain combines TRBV7-6 with TRBJ1-2, with D possibly TRBD1 on 5 matching bases. From germline, CDR1 is SGHVS and CDR2 FNYEAQ. The CDR3 is 14 amino acids. Trimming removed 1 base at V and 5 bases at J, with 11 bases between. CDR3 loop: CASSLDAGAYGYTF. The CDR3 DNA sequence: TGTGCCAGCAGCTTAGACGCTGGGGCTTATGGCTACACCTTC.

V is TRBV27 and J is TRBJ1-2; 8 bases are a match to TRBD1. Germline CDR1 reads MNHEY; CDR2 reads SMNVEV (reference sequence). The CDR3 sequence is 15 residues long. Trimming cost V 7 bases and J 3 bases; bases outside gene matches: 10. CDR3 protein: CASKTDRGRDYGYTF. In nucleotides, the CDR3 is TGTGCCAGCAAAACAGACAGGGGACGGGACTATGGCTACACCTTC.

The chain links TRBV27 to TRBJ1-5; 10 bases match TRBD1. Looked up from germline, CDR1 is MNHEY and CDR2 is SMNVEV (reference sequence). The CDR3 has 15 amino acids. Trimming removed 4 bases from V and 6 bases from J; junction bases left unmatched: 6. CDR3 DNA: TGTGCCAGCAGTTCGGACAGGGGGGTGGGTCAGCCCCAGCATTTT. This sequence encodes CASSSDRGVGQPQHF.

The chain recombines TRBV6-5 with TRBJ1-2; 9 nucleotides agree with TRBD1. The V segment lost 1 base and the J segment 5 bases; nucleotides outside the gene matches: 2. Per germline, CDR1 MNHEY and CDR2 SVGAGI. This CDR3 comprises 14 residues. The CDR3 protein is CASSYFGTGYGYTF. The DNA of the CDR3 is TGTGCCAGCAGTTACTTTGGGACAGGGTATGGCTACACCTTC.

This clone has only a few counts. The V and J genes are TRBV4-2 and TRBJ2-2, with D possibly matching TRBD2 (6 bases). The V gene's germline CDR1 is LGHNA and CDR2 YNFKEQ. Trimming stripped 7 bases from V and 5 bases from J, with 14 bases between. The CDR3 sequence is 14 residues long. CDR3 sequence: CASTASVETGELFF. Written as DNA, the CDR3 is TGTGCCAGCACGGCTAGCGTGGAGACCGGGGAGCTGTTTTTT.

This chain links TRBV19 with TRBJ2-7, with 8 bases aligning to TRBD1. Per the germline V gene, CDR1 is LNHDA and CDR2 is SQIVND (reference sequence). After removal of 9 bases from V and 6 bases from J, the junction contained 4 bases not matched to a gene. The length of the CDR3 is 11 residues. CDR3 protein: CASRQGPEQYF. In nucleotides, the CDR3 is TGTGCCAGCAGACAGGGGCCCGAGCAGTACTTC.

The table lists this clone with a few counts. The chain links TRBV4-3 to TRBJ1-5; 8 nucleotides match TRBD1. CDR3 size: 18 residues. Unmatched junction bases numbered 12, after V lost 0 bases and J lost 5 bases. Germline V CDR1 and CDR2: LGHNA, YSLEER. The CDR3 sequence is CASSQDPGVGQGHQPQHF. The CDR3 bases are TGCGCCAGCAGCCAAGATCCGGGGGTTGGACAGGGACATCAGCCCCAGCATTTT.

The V and J genes are TRBV6-6 and TRBJ2-3, with 9 bases identical to TRBD2. The CDR3 contains 16 residues. The ends lost 3 bases at V and 4 bases at J; junction bases unmatched: 8. Germline values: CDR1 MNHNY, CDR2 SVGAGI (reference sequence). The CDR3 here is CASSYAAGGWSDTQYF. CDR3 nucleotide sequence: TGTGCCAGCAGTTATGCAGCGGGAGGATGGTCAGATACGCAGTATTTT.

The table lists this clone with a count of one. This chain uses TRBV7-2 with TRBJ1-3; D is unresolved. Germline V gene data show CDR1 as SGHTA and CDR2 as FQGNSA. This CDR3 contains 15 residues. V was shortened by 1 base and J by 0 bases, with 7 bases between the two germline ends. CDR3 sequence reads: CASSLDLTSGNTIYF. CDR3 coding DNA: TGTGCCAGCAGCTTAGACCTAACCTCTGGAAACACCATATATTTT.

The J gene is TRBJ2-3, the V gene TRBV29-1; D not certain. The length of the CDR3 is 10 residues. Looked up from germline, CDR1 is SQVTM and CDR2 is ANQGSEA. The CDR3 region is CRRPTATQYF. The CDR3 DNA is TGCAGGCGGCCGACGGCTACGCAGTATTTT.

A single count supports this clone. The genes are TRBV5-5 and TRBJ1-1; 12 bases are a match to TRBD1. CDR3 length equals 17 residues. Germline V CDR1 and CDR2: SGHKS, YYEKEE (reference sequence). With V trimmed by 4 bases and J by 1 base, 8 bases remained unmatched. The CDR3 loop is CASSPRDRGPGNTEAFF. The DNA for the CDR3 is TGTGCCAGCAGCCCCCGGGACAGGGGGCCGGGGAACACTGAAGCTTTCTTT.

This chain uses TRBV5-4 with TRBJ2-7; D is ambiguous. The CDR3 contains 13 residues. The germline CDR1 and CDR2 sequences are SGHNT and YYREEE (reference sequence). V lost 4 bases, J lost 3 bases, and 11 bases lay in between. The CDR3 is CASSTELYYEQYF. The CDR3 bases are TGTGCCAGCAGCACCGAACTCTACTACGAGCAGTACTTC.

V is TRBV6-1 and J is TRBJ2-7, with D tentatively TRBD1 (6 bases). Trimming cost V 3 bases and J 3 bases, with 21 bases left between them. The CDR3 has 17 amino acids. CDR1 and CDR2 from the germline V gene are MNHNS and SASEGT. The DNA of the CDR3 is TGTGCCAGCAGTGACAGGGGACGGCTCGTCTTCTTCTACGAGCAGTACTTC. It codes for CASSDRGRLVFFYEQYF.

V is TRBV5-1 and J is TRBJ2-5; D is possibly TRBD1 (7 bases). The V end was cut by 2 bases, the J end by 5 bases, with 13 bases between. The CDR3 covers 14 residues. Germline assignment: CDR1 SGHRS and CDR2 YFSETQ. CDR3 nucleotide sequence: TGCGCCAGCAGCTTCGGAGGGGGCGAGGAGACCCAGTACTTC. As protein: CASSFGGGEETQYF.

The chain employs TRBV27 and TRBJ2-1; the match to TRBD2 covers 7 bases. The germline V gene has CDR1 MNHEY and CDR2 SMNVEV (reference sequence). Unmatched junction bases numbered 2, after V lost 3 bases and J lost 0 bases. CDR3 length: 15 residues. CDR3 sequence: CASSLGGSSYNEQFF. The CDR3 DNA follows: TGTGCCAGCAGTTTGGGGGGGAGCTCCTACAATGAGCAGTTCTTC.

The V gene is TRBV5-1, the J gene TRBJ1-1; weak D call: TRBD1 (5 bases). The V and J ends lost 3 bases and 5 bases respectively, with 8 bases between them. Germline CDR1 is SGHRS and CDR2 is YFSETQ. This CDR3 contains 12 residues. This chain's CDR3 is CASSWRGTEAFF. The DNA of the CDR3 is TGCGCCAGCAGCTGGAGGGGTACTGAAGCTTTCTTT.

The rearrangement joins TRBV19 to TRBJ1-1, with TRBD1 matching over 7 bases. Germline lookup yields CDR1 LNHDA and CDR2 SQIVND (reference sequence). V was clipped by 2 bases and J by 1 base; unmatched bases: 1. The CDR3 runs to 14 residues. The chain's CDR3 is CASSIWTGNTEAFF. The CDR3 nucleotides read TGTGCCAGTAGTATATGGACAGGGAACACTGAAGCTTTCTTT.

The chain links TRBV5-4 to TRBJ2-1; tentative D call: TRBD1 (6 bases). The germline gives CDR1 SGHNT, CDR2 YYREEE (reference sequence). The CDR3 has 16 residues. V was shortened by 0 bases and J by 3 bases, with 13 bases between the two germline ends. The chain's CDR3 is CASSLESRQDYNEQFF. Here the CDR3 DNA reads TGTGCCAGCAGCTTGGAGAGTCGACAGGACTACAATGAGCAGTTCTTC.